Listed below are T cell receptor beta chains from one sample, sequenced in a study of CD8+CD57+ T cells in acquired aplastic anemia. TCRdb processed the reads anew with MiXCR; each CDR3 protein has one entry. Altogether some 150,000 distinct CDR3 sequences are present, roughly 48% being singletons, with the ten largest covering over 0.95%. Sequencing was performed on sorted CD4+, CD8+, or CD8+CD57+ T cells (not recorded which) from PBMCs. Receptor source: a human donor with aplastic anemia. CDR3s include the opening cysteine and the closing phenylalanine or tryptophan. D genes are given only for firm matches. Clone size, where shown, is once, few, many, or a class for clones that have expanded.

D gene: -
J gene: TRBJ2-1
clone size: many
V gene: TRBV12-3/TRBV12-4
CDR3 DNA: TGTGCCAGCACCCTCTGGGGTCAGGGGCAGCGTGAGCAGTTCTTC
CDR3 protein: CASTLWGQGQREQFF

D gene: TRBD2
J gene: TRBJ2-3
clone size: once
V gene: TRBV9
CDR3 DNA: TGTGCCAGCAGCCTCCCGACTAGCGTCCGCACAGATACGCAGTATTTT
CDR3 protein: CASSLPTSVRTDTQYF

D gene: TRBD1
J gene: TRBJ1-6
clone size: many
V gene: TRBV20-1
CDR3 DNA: TGCAGTGCTAGGGGCGACAGGGAAGCAGATATTAGTTCACCCCTCCACTTT
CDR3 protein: CSARGDREADISSPLHF

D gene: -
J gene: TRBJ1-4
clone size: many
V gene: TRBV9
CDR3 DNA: TGTGCCAGCAGCGGGGGGGGCAGCTATAATGAAAAACTGTTTTTT
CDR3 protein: CASSGGGSYNEKLFF

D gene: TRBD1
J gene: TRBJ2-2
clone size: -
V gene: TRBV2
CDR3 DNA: TGTGCCAGCAGTACAGGGGGGCACACCGGGGAGCTGTTTTTT
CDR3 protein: CASSTGGHTGELFF

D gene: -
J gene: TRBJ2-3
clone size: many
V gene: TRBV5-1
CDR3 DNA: TGCGCCAGCGGGCCCGGCGGTTCAAGGCCAGATACGCAGTATTTT
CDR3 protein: CASGPGGSRPDTQYF

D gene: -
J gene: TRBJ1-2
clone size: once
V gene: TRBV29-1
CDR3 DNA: TGCAGCGTCAGGACGGCTAACTATGGCTACACCTTC
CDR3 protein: CSVRTANYGYTF

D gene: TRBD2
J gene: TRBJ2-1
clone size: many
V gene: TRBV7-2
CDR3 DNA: TGTGCCAGCAGCTTCGGGACTAGCGCCCGAGGTAAGCAGTTCTTC
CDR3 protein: CASSFGTSARGKQFF

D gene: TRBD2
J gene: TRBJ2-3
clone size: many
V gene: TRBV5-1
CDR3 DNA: TGCGCCAGCAGCTTGGTCCAGCGGGGGATCACAGATACGCAGTATTTT
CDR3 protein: CASSLVQRGITDTQYF

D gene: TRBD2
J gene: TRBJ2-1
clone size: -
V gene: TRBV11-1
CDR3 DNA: TGTGCCAGCAGCTTGGGGACTAGCGGGAGCAATGAGCAGTTCTTC
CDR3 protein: CASSLGTSGSNEQFF

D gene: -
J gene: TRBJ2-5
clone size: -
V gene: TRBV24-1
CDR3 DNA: TGTGCCACCAGTGATTGGGACACAGAGACCCAGTACTTC
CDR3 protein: CATSDWDTETQYF

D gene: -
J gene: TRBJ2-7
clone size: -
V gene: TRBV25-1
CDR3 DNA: TGTGCCAGCAGTGATCCCCCGGGACGATCCTACGAGCAGTACTTC
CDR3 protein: CASSDPPGRSYEQYF

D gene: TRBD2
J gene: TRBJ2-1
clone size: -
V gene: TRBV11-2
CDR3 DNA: TGTGCCAGCACCCGGGGACTAGCGGGGGGTAATGAGCAGTTCTTC
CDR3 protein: CASTRGLAGGNEQFF

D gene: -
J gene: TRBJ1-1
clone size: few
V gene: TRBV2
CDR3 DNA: TGTGCCAGCAGTGGAAGGGGCCGGGGGAACACTGAAGCTTTCTTT
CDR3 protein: CASSGRGRGNTEAFF

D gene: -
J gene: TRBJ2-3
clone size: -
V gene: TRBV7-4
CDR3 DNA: TGTGCCAGCAGCTTCCGGACGCCTAGCACAGATACGCAGTATTTT
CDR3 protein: CASSFRTPSTDTQYF

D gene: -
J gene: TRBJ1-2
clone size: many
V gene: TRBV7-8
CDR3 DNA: TGTGCCAGCAGCTCCCAGGCCCTTGCGGGCTACACCTTC
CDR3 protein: CASSSQALAGYTF

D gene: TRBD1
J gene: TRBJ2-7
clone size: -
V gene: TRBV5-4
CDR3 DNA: TGTGCCCCTCACCCCCCGACAGGGGGCTACGAGCAGTACTTC
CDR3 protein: CAPHPPTGGYEQYF

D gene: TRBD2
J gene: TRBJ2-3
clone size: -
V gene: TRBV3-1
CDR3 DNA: TGTGCCAGCAGCCAAGAGTCAGCGGGGGGCGGCGATACGCAGTATTTT
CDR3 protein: CASSQESAGGGDTQYF

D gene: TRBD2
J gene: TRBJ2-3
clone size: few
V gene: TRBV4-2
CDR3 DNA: TGTGCCAGCAGCCGGATAGTTCGACTAGCGGGAGGAACTAGCACAGATACGCAGTATTTT
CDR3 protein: CASSRIVRLAGGTSTDTQYF

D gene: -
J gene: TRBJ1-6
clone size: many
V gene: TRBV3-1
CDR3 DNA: TGTGCCAGCAGCCCCCGGGACAATTCACCCCTCCACTTT
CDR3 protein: CASSPRDNSPLHF

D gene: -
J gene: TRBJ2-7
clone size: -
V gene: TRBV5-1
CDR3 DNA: TGCGCCAGCAGCTTGGCTGGAACCAACGAGCAGTACTTC
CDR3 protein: CASSLAGTNEQYF

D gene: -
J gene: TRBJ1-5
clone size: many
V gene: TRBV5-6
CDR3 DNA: TGTGCCAGCAGCTTGGGGTTCAGGCTTTCGGATCAGCCCCAGCATTTT
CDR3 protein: CASSLGFRLSDQPQHF

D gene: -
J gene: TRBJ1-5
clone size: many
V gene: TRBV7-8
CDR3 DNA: TGTGCCAGCAGCCATCATAACAATAATCAGCCCCAGCATTTT
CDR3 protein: CASSHHNNNQPQHF

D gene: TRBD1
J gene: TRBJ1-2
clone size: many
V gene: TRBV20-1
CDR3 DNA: TGCAGTGCTAGAGGGGGGACAGGGTACTATGGCTACACCTTC
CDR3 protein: CSARGGTGYYGYTF

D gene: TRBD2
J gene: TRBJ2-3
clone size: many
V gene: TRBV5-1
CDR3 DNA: TGCGCCAGCAGCTTGTCTAGCGGAGGAGATACGCAGTATTTT
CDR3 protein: CASSLSSGGDTQYF

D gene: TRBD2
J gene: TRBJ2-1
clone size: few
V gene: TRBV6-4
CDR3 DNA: TGTGCCAGCAGTGACCCGCCGACTGGACTAGCGGGGGGGTGGACGGTTGAGCAGTTCTTC
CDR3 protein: CASSDPPTGLAGGWTVEQFF

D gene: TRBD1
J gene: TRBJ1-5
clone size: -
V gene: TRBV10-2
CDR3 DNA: TGCGCCAGCAGTGAAGTTGCAGGGGGTATTCAGCCCCAGCATTTT
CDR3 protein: CASSEVAGGIQPQHF

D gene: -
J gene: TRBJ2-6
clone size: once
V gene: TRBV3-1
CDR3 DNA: TGTGCCAGCAGCCTCGCGAGGGGCGCTGGGGCCAACGTCCTGACTTTC
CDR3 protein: CASSLARGAGANVLTF

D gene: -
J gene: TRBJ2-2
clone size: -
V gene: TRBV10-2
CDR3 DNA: TGTGCCAGCAGAACAGGAACGAACACCGGGGAGCTGTTTTTT
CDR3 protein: CASRTGTNTGELFF

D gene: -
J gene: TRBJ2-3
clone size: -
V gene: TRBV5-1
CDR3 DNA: TGCGCCAGCAGCTTGGCAATAGCTCCTAGCACAGATACGCAGTATTTT
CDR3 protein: CASSLAIAPSTDTQYF

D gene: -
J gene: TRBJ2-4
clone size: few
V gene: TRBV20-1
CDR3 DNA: TGCAGTGCTAGTCAGGGGGGGGGCGTACAAAACATTCAGTACTTC
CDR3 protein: CSASQGGGVQNIQYF

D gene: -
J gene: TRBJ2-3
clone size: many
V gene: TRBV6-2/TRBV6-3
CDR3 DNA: TGTGCCAGCCGACAAAACACAGATACGCAGTATTTT
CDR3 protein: CASRQNTDTQYF

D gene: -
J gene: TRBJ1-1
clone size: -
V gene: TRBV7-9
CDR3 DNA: TGTGCCAGTTGGTTGGGTGAATGGACTGAAGCTTTCTTT
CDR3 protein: CASWLGEWTEAFF

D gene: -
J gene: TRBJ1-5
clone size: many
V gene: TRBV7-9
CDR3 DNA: TGTGCCAGCAGCTTAGCCCAGATGGGCAATCAGCCCCAGCATTTT
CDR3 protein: CASSLAQMGNQPQHF

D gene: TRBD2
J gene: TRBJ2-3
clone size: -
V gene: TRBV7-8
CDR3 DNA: TGTGCCAGCAGCCTCACTAGCGGGGGGGCCTTGGCAGATACGCAGTATTTT
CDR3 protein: CASSLTSGGALADTQYF

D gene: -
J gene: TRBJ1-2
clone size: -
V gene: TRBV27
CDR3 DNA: TGTGCCAGCACACCGGGGGGGGGGCCAATCTATGGCTACACCTTC
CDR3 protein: CASTPGGGPIYGYTF

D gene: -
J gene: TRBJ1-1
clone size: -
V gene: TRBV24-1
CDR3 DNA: TGTGCCACCAGTGATGGCCGGGGCACTGAAGCTTTCTTT
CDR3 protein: CATSDGRGTEAFF

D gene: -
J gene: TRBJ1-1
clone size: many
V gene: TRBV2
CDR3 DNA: TGTGCCAGCAGGATTCTTGCGGTAGCAGCTTTCTTT
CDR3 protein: CASRILAVAAFF

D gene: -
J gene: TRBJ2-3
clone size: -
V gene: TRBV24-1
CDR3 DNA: TGTGCCACCAGCAGGAGCACAGATACGCAGTATTTT
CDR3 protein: CATSRSTDTQYF

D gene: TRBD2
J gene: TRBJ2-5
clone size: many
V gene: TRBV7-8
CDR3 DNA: TGTGCCAGCAACTCCGCCCCAGCGGGGGGCTCCCTGGAGACCCAGTACTTC
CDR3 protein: CASNSAPAGGSLETQYF

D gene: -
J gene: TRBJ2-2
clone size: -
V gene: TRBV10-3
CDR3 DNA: TGTGCCATCAGTGAGTCGTCCTCCCTGAATTCTCGGAGGTTCGAGCTGTTTTTT
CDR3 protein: CAISESSSLNSRRFELFF

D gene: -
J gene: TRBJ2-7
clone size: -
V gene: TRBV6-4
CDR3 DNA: TGTGCCAGCAGTCAGGCTACAGGGTCTTCCTACGAGCAGTACTTC
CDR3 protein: CASSQATGSSYEQYF

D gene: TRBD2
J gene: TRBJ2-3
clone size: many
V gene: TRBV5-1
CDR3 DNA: TGCGCCAGCAGCTTGGCCACTAGCGGGGCCACAGATACGCAGTATTTT
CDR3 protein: CASSLATSGATDTQYF

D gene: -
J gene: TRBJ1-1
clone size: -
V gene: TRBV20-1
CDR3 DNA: TGCAGTGCTAGTTTTATCGGTACAGGACGGCACACTGAAGCTTTCTTT
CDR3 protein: CSASFIGTGRHTEAFF

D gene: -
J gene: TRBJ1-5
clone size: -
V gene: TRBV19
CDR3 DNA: TGTGCCAGTAGACGATTGGGGAATCAGCCCCAGCATTTT
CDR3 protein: CASRRLGNQPQHF

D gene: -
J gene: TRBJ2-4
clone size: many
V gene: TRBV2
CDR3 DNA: TGTGCCAGCAGTGAAGACGGGGGAATCAAAAACATTCAGTACTTC
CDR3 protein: CASSEDGGIKNIQYF

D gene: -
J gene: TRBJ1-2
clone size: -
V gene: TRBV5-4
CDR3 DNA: TGTGCCAGCAGCTCGGAGGGCCGGAACCTGGGCGGCTACACCTTC
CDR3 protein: CASSSEGRNLGGYTF

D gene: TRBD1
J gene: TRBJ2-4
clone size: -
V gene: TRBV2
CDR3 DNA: TGTGCCAGCAGTGAGTGGACCGGGACAGGGTTAGCCAGAAACATTCAGTACTTC
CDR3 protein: CASSEWTGTGLARNIQYF

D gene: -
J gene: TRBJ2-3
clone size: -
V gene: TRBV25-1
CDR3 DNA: TGTGCCAGCAGTTACGGCAGGAGGGAATCGGCAGATACGCAGTATTTT
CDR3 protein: CASSYGRRESADTQYF

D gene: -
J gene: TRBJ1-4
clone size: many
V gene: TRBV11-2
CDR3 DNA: TGTGCCAGCAGCTTGCGCGGAGGCCTATCTGCAACTAATGAAAAACTGTTTTTT
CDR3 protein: CASSLRGGLSATNEKLFF

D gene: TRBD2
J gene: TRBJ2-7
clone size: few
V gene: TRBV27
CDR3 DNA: TGTGCCAGCAGTTTAGACGGGAGGGCTCCCTACGAGCAGTACTTC
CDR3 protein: CASSLDGRAPYEQYF

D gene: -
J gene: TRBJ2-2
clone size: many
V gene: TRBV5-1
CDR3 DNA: TGCGCCAGCAGATCTACCGAAAACACCGGGGAGCTGTTTTTT
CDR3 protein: CASRSTENTGELFF

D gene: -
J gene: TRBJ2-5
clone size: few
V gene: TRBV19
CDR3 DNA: TGTGCCAGTAGCCTCAGTAGGGGGCAAGAGACCCAGTACTTC
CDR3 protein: CASSLSRGQETQYF

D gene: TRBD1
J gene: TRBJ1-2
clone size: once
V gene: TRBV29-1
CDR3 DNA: TGCAGCGTTGAAGATGGGACAGGGTGGGTGGGCTACACCTTC
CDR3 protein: CSVEDGTGWVGYTF

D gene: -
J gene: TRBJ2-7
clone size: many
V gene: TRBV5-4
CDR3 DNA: TGTGCCAGCAGCTTGGTTGGGTCCTCCACGGCGGGCGAGCAGTACTTC
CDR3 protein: CASSLVGSSTAGEQYF

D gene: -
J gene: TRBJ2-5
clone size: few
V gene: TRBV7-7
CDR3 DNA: TGTGCTAGCAGCTTAGAGGGGAGGGAGACCCAGTACTTC
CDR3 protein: CASSLEGRETQYF

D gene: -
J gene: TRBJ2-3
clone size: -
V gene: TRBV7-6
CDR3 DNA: TGTGCCAGCAGCTTTTCTCGCACAGATACGCAGTATTTT
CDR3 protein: CASSFSRTDTQYF

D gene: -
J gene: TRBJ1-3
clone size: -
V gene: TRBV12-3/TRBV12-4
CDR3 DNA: TGTGCCAGCAGTCCGGACCATGCTGGAAACACCATGTATTTT
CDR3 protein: CASSPDHAGNTMYF

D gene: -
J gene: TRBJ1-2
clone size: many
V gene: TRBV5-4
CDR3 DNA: TGTGCCAGCAGAGGAGGATTTTATGGCTACACCTTC
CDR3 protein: CASRGGFYGYTF

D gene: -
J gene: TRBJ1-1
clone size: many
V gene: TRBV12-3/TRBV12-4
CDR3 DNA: TGTGCCAGCAGTCTGGACCAAATCGCTGAAGCTTTCTTT
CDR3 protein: CASSLDQIAEAFF